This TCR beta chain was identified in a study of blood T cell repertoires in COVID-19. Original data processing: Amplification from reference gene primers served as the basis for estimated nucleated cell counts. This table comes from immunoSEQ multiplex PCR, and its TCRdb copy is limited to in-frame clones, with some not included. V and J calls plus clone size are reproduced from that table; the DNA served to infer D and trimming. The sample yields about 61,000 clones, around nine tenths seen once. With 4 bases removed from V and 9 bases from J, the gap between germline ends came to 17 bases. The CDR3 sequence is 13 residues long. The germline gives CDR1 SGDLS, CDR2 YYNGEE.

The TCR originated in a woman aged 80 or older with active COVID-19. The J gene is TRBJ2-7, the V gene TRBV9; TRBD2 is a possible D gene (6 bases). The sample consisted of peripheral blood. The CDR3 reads CASSSGLDDGQYF. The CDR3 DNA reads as TGTGCCAGCAGCTCGGGACTTGACGACGGGCAGTACTTC.